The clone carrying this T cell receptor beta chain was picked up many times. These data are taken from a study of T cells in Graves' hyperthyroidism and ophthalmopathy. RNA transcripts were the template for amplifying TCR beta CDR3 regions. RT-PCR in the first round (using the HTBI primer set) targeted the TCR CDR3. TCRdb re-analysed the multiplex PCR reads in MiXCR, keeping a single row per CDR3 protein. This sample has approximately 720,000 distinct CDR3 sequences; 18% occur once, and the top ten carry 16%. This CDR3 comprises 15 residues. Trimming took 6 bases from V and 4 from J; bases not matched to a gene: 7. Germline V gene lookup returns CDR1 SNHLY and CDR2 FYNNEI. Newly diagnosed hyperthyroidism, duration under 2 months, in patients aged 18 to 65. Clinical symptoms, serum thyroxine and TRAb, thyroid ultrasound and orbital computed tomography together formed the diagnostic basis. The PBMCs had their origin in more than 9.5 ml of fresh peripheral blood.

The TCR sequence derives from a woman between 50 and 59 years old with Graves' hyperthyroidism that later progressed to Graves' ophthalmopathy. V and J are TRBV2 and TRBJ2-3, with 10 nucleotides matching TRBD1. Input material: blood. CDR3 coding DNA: TGTGCCAGCAGCGAATTGACAGGGGGCGCAGATACGCAGTATTTT. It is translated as CASSELTGGADTQYF.